Presented here are 2 T cell receptor beta chains from one specimen sequenced in a study of immune evolution from preneoplasia to lung adenocarcinoma. The protocol was immunoSEQ multiplex PCR, while the TCRdb copy is restricted to in-frame clones and leaves out a portion. The sample lists over 30,000 clones, about 74% seen once, with under 7.5% in the top ten. What was sequenced was FFPE invasive lung adenocarcinoma tissue. Every receptor here comes from a person between 55 and 69 years old with lung adenocarcinoma.

The chain's CDR3 is CASRQLTWDEQYF. The CDR3 DNA reads as TGCGCCAGCAGGCAACTAACCTGGGACGAGCAGTACTTC. The chain has TRBV10-2 and TRBJ2-7; no clear D. CDR1 is WSHSY, CDR2 SAAADI, per germline. Trimming removed 6 bases from V and 5 bases from J, with 14 bases in between. CDR3 length: 13 residues.

The chain combines TRBV9 with TRBJ2-7, with D possibly being TRBD2 (5 bases). The ends were cut back, 1 base at V and 7 bases at J, with 12 bases in the middle. This CDR3 is 13 amino acids long. Germline lookup yields CDR1 SGDLS and CDR2 YYNGEE. CDR3 sequence reads: CASSVIEGSEQYF. CDR3 coding DNA: TGTGCCAGCAGCGTAATCGAGGGTTCGGAGCAGTACTTC.